The clone carrying this T cell receptor (beta chain) was counted between two and nine times. Its antigen is not known. This sample was taken from a study of beta chain features in type 1 diabetes. Sequenced material consisted of expressed TCRB transcripts (all of the isolated RNA was reverse transcribed). The protocol was immunoSEQ multiplex PCR, while the TCRdb copy is restricted to in-frame clones and leaves out a portion. The sample has roughly 230,000 clones, approximately 11% seen once. Study-level points and caveats: Shorter TCRB CDR3s, moderately but significantly so, marked every one of the four CD4+ subsets in Type 1 diabetes patients.

Germline trimming cut 3 bases from V and 3 bases from J; bases unmatched to any gene: 5. The germline V gene encodes CDR1 SNHLY and CDR2 FYNNEI. The CDR3 has 14 amino acids. The sample taken for sequencing was naive CD4+ T cells from blood. The V and J genes are TRBV2 and TRBJ2-7; 7 bases align to TRBD2. The source of this sequence is a young man with type 1 diabetes. CDR3 protein: CASSDMGGSYEQYF. CDR3 DNA sequence: TGTGCCAGCAGTGATATGGGGGGGAGCTACGAGCAGTACTTC. Together with reference TRBV2 and TRBJ2-7, the CDR3 gives the full variable domain: EPEVTQTPSHQVTQMGQEVILRCVPISNHLYFYWYRQILGQKVEFLVSFYNNEISEKSEIFDDQFSVERPDGSNFTLKIRSTKLEDSAMYFCASSDMGGSYEQYFGPGTRLTVT.